Presented here are 3 T cell receptor beta chains from one specimen sequenced in a study of blood T cell repertoires in COVID-19. Sequencing used immunoSEQ multiplex PCR; TCRdb keeps in-frame clones, though not all of them. The sample shows about 280,000 clones, about 90% of them seen only once. The material sequenced was peripheral blood. The receptors shown here come from a woman between 50 and 59 years old who had recovered from COVID-19.

The chain uses TRBV5-4 and TRBJ1-1; D unclear. The CDR3 runs 16 residues. Trimming stripped 1 base from V and 0 bases from J, with 13 bases between. Germline V gives CDR1 SGHNT, CDR2 YYREEE (reference sequence). CDR3: CASSLYRGILNTEAFF. CDR3 bases: TGTGCCAGCAGCTTGTATCGAGGGATTTTGAACACTGAAGCTTTCTTT.

This chain's CDR3 is CASSYVTYEQYF. CDR3 nucleotides: TGTGCCAGCAGTTACGTCACTTACGAGCAGTACTTC. The chain joins TRBV6-6 to TRBJ2-7; D unresolved. Trimming pared 2 bases from V and 4 bases from J, leaving 6 bases between. Germline assignment: CDR1 MNHNY and CDR2 SVGAGI (reference sequence). This CDR3 region has 12 residues.

A remark on this clone: The same CDR3 is also encoded by other DNA sequences in this sample. The chain is built from TRBV4-3 and TRBJ1-1; D ambiguous. V shed 1 base and J shed 3 bases, with 9 bases lying between them. Germline loops: CDR1 LGHNA, CDR2 YSLEER. The length of the CDR3 is 14 residues. The CDR3 loop is CASSQVEGDTEAFF. As DNA, the CDR3 is TGCGCCAGCAGCCAAGTAGAGGGAGACACTGAAGCTTTCTTT.